Described below is a single TCR beta chain sequence and its context. The table came from immunoSEQ multiplex PCR; TCRdb's copy has only in-frame clones and leaves some out. The table has 26,000 or so clones, 70% to 80% seen once. These data belong to a study of radiotherapy plus CTLA-4 blockade in lung cancer. Trimming removed 3 bases from V and 4 bases from J, with 12 bases in between. The CDR3 contains 13 residues. Germline values: CDR1 SQVTM, CDR2 ANQGSEA. This specimen consisted of peripheral blood, obtained from a patient treated with radiotherapy plus ipilimumab. The receptor was isolated from a human donor with non-small cell lung cancer that progressed on radiotherapy plus ipilimumab. The chain recombines TRBV29-1 with TRBJ1-1; weak D call: TRBD1 (5 bases). CDR3 nucleotides: TGCAGCGTTGAGAGGGGTCCGGGCACTGAAGCTTTCTTT. It specifies CSVERGPGTEAFF.